This T cell receptor (beta chain) was retrieved from a study of blood T cell repertoires in COVID-19. Background on the study: Both acute and convalescent COVID-19 samples were obtained from the United States, Italy and Spain.

Trimming at V came to 0 bases and at J to 5 bases, leaving 2 bases not matched to a gene. Germline assignment: CDR1 SGDLS and CDR2 YYNGEE. The CDR3 totals 15 residues. Sequencing was performed with immunoSEQ multiplex PCR; in TCRdb, only in-frame clones are kept and a portion is missing. The repertoire holds around 250,000 clones, with 65% to 90% as singletons. This sequence joins TRBV9 and TRBJ2-7; 13 bases map to TRBD2. This receptor was identified in a man aged 45-65 years with active or convalescent COVID-19. Sequenced material: peripheral blood. This chain's CDR3 is CASSVGTSGRNEQYF. The CDR3 DNA reads as TGTGCCAGCAGCGTAGGGACTAGCGGGAGAAACGAGCAGTACTTC.